This TCR beta chain was profiled in a study of lymphopenia after photon versus proton radiotherapy. Study-wide results and caveats: Photon-treated patients lost naive T cells and TCR diversity; proton-treated stayed stable. A bigger post-nadir fall in TCR diversity correlated inversely with survival time in deceased patients. Post-nadir diversity loss with photons came from oligoclonal expansion, particularly CD8+ Temra cells. Authors raise, but do not show, better survival with proton therapy.

Clones were sequenced by immunoSEQ multiplex PCR, and TCRdb holds only the in-frame ones, with some missing. The sample yields 25,000 to 30,000 clones, approximately 85% seen once. This CDR3 is 14 amino acids long. A note on this clone: Antigen unknown.

This TCR was recovered from a man in his fifties with gastric cancer. The chain is built from TRBV21-1 and TRBJ2-5; TRBD2, the table's D call, lacks a check against the DNA. TRBV21-1 is shown as a pseudogene. The sample consisted of peripheral blood, taken from a patient treated with photon-based radiotherapy. CDR3 DNA sequence: TGTGCCAGCAGCCCAAAAGAGGCCACTGAGACCCAGTACTTC. Translated: CASSPKEATETQYF.